This T cell receptor (beta chain) appears in the sequencing data of a study of T cell responses to AZD1222 COVID-19 vaccine. Broader study findings: Only a handful of AZD1222 recipients were seropositive at baseline. Unmutated variant regions are reportedly targeted by nearly half of spike-specific TCRs. When two AZD1222 doses had been given, Spike-specific TCR breadth and depth rose. CD4 TCRs associated with vaccination spanned spike, dominating at 160-218 and 743-854.

Generated by immunoSEQ multiplex PCR, the TCRdb table keeps only in-frame clones and is missing some. The sample lists about 140,000 clones; more than 80% were seen once. About this clone itself: Its specificity is unknown.

The origin of this receptor is an adult in good health. Sequences were derived from peripheral blood, sampled on day 0 of AZD1222 vaccination.

CDR3 nucleotides: TGTGCCAGCTCACCACCGACAGGGGGCGCGAGGGGGGAGACCCAGTACTTC. This sequence encodes CASSPPTGGARGETQYF. J is TRBJ2-5 and V is TRBV18; TRBD1 matches 10 bases. CDR3 length equals 17 residues. Looked up from germline, CDR1 is KGHSH and CDR2 is LQKENI. V trimming: 0 bases; J trimming: 5 bases; junction bases outside the gene matches: 9.